These 9 T cell receptor beta chains came from one sample sequenced in a study of control samples from healthy donors and cancer patients. Profiled with immunoSEQ multiplex PCR; TCRdb holds only in-frame clones, not every one. The sample shows tens of thousands of clones, about nine tenths of them seen only once. The specimen was PBMCs. These receptors all stem from a man between 50 and 59 years old with lung cancer.

J is TRBJ2-5 and V is TRBV6-2 or TRBV6-3; the D gene is possibly TRBD2 (5 bases). Germline V lookup: CDR1 MNHEY, CDR2 SVGEGT. Trimming removed 4 bases from V and 4 bases from J, with 13 bases in between. There are 14 residues in the CDR3. The CDR3 reads CASSSPGLAETQYF. The CDR3 region has the DNA TGTGCCAGCAGTTCTCCCGGACTTGCAGAGACCCAGTACTTC.

This rearrangement joins TRBV11-3 to TRBJ2-1; D possibly uses TRBD1 or TRBD2 (5 bases each). The germline V gene has CDR1 SGHNT and CDR2 YENEEA. This CDR3 has 16 residues. V lost 5 bases and J lost 7, with 21 bases in between. The CDR3 nucleotides read TGTGCCAGCAGCCCACGGGGTACCCTGAGGGGTAATGAGCAGTTCTTC. As protein: CASSPRGTLRGNEQFF.

The genes are TRBV18 and TRBJ2-7; D gene ambiguous. V lost 3 bases to trimming and J lost 2 bases, with 14 bases between them. CDR3 size: 15 residues. Germline V lookup: CDR1 KGHSH, CDR2 LQKENI. DNA for the CDR3: TGTGCCAGCTCACCTTCCGACGGACCCCCCTACGAGCAGTACTTC. It specifies CASSPSDGPPYEQYF.

V gene TRBV2 combines with J gene TRBJ2-7, with D perhaps matching TRBD1 or TRBD2 (5 bases each). This CDR3 comprises 13 residues. With 6 bases removed from V and 4 bases from J, the gap between germline ends came to 13 bases. The V gene's germline CDR1 is SNHLY and CDR2 FYNNEI. The CDR3 loop reads CASSPGTAYEQYF. Here the CDR3 DNA reads TGTGCCAGCAGCCCCGGGACCGCGTACGAGCAGTACTTC.

The gene calls are TRBV5-6 and TRBJ1-6, with 7 bases lining up with TRBD1. Germline CDR1 reads SGHDT; CDR2 reads YYEEEE. Trimming at V came to 6 bases and at J to 14 bases, leaving 8 bases not matched to a gene. The CDR3 spans 12 residues. The CDR3 sequence is CASNIDRVSLHF. CDR3 sequence (DNA): TGTGCCAGCAACATAGACAGGGTGTCCCTCCACTTT.

The J gene is TRBJ2-5, the V gene TRBV19; maybe TRBD2 (6 bases). This CDR3 spans 16 amino acids. Trimming left V 6 bases short and J 2 bases short, with 19 bases between. Germline-derived CDR1 and CDR2 are LNHDA and SQIVND (reference sequence). This CDR3 reads CASRPEGRGDQETQYF. CDR3 bases: TGTGCCAGTAGACCAGAAGGGCGGGGAGATCAAGAGACCCAGTACTTC. The complete variable domain, with remaining parts taken from reference TRBV19 and TRBJ2-5, reads DGGITQSPKYLFRKEGQNVTLSCEQNLNHDAMYWYRQDPGQGLRLIYYSQIVNDFQKGDIAEGYSVSREKKESFPLTVTSAQKNPTAFYLCASRPEGRGDQETQYFGPGTRLLVL.

V and J are TRBV6-5 and TRBJ1-4; the match to TRBD1 covers 7 bases. The CDR3 runs 14 residues. Germline CDR1 reads MNHEY; CDR2 reads SVGAGI. The V and J ends lost 6 bases and 3 bases, in that order; junction bases with no gene match: 4. Here the CDR3 DNA reads TGTGCCAGCAGGGGACAGACTTCTAATGAAAAACTGTTTTTT. This gives the protein CASRGQTSNEKLFF.

This chain connects TRBV28 to TRBJ2-1, with D possibly being TRBD1 (6 bases). V lost 3 bases and J lost 15, with 24 bases in between. The germline CDR1 and CDR2 sequences are MDHEN and SYDVKM. The CDR3 is 15 residues long. The CDR3 DNA reads as TGTGCCAGCAGTTTCGAAGGCAGGGGAACGGATCGGGGGTTCTTC. This encodes CASSFEGRGTDRGFF.

The rearrangement links TRBV5-1 to TRBJ2-2; D may match TRBD1 or TRBD2 (6 bases each). The CDR3 is made up of 16 amino acids. Germline values: CDR1 SGHRS, CDR2 YFSETQ. V lost 1 base, J lost 3 bases, and 13 bases lay in between. The CDR3 here is CASSLPAGEDTGELFF. In DNA form, the CDR3 reads TGCGCCAGCAGCTTGCCCGCAGGGGAGGACACCGGGGAGCTGTTTTTT.